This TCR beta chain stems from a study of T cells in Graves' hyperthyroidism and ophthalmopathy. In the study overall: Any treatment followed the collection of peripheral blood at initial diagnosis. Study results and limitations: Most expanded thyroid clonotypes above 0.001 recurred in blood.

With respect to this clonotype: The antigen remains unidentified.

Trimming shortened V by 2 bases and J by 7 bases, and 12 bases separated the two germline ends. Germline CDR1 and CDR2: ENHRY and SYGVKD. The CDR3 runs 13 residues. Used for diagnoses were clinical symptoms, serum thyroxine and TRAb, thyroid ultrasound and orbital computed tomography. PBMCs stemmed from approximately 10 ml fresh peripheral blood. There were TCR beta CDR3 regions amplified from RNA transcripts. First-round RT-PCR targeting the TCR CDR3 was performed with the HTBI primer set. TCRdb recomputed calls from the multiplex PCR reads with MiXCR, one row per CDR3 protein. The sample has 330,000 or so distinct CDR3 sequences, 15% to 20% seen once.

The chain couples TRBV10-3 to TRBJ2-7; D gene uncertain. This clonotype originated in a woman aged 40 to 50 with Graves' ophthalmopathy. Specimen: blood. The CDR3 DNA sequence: TGTGCCATCAGTGAGGGCCTGTCCGGGGAGCAGTACTTC. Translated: CAISEGLSGEQYF.